These 12 T cell receptor beta chains were all obtained from the same sample, sequenced in a study of T-cell reconstitution after alpha-beta-depleted transplantation in children. Preparation of the TCRbeta library involved a method that used unique molecular identifiers. TCRdb processed the PCR reads anew with MiXCR; each CDR3 protein has one entry. In the table there are 75,000 to 80,000 distinct CDR3 sequences, roughly 18% of which are singletons. The specimen comprised PBMCs, mostly from graft donor cells, sampled 360 days after TCRalphabeta/CD19-depleted stem cell transplant. These receptors all come from a male patient aged 2 to 9 who had a stem cell transplant for acute lymphoblastic leukemia, so the T cells may come from the graft donor.

This clonotype was counted a few times. The chain recombines TRBV12-3 or TRBV12-4 with TRBJ2-2; D is undetermined. The CDR3 contains 15 residues. V lost 8 bases, J lost 4 bases, and 17 bases lay in between. CDR3 coding DNA: TGTGCCAGCGTATTCAGTCGGGTGGGCACCGGGGAGCTGTTTTTT. Its translation: CASVFSRVGTGELFF.

This clonotype has at least ten counts. V and J are TRBV28 and TRBJ2-1; TRBD2 is a possible D gene (5 bases). Per germline, CDR1 MDHEN and CDR2 SYDVKM. This CDR3 comprises 12 residues. V was pared by 9 bases and J by 2 bases, with 8 bases between. CDR3 DNA sequence: TGTGCCAGTAGGACTGCCTACAATGAGCAGTTCTTC. Protein product: CASRTAYNEQFF. The variable domain in full, with the rest retrieved from reference TRBV28 and TRBJ2-1, is DVKVTQSSRYLVKRTGEKVFLECVQDMDHENMFWYRQDPGLGLRLIYFSYDVKMKEKGDIPEGYSVSREKKERFSLILESASTNQTSMYLCASRTAYNEQFFGPGTRLTVL.

This clonotype has just a few counts. The chain links TRBV20-1 to TRBJ2-4; D is possibly TRBD2 (6 bases). CDR1 DFQATT and CDR2 SNEGSKA come from the germline V gene (reference sequence). Between the trimmed V and J ends, which lost 1 base and 0 bases, there was a span of 19 bases. The CDR3 covers 18 residues. The CDR3 protein is CSARVPRGGHIAKNIQYF. The DNA of the CDR3 is TGCAGTGCTAGAGTACCCCGGGGAGGACACATAGCCAAAAACATTCAGTACTTC.

The chain has TRBV20-1 and TRBJ2-1; D is uncertain. V lost 6 bases and J 5 bases, leaving 14 bases between the germline ends. The CDR3 spans 13 residues. The germline V gene encodes CDR1 DFQATT and CDR2 SNEGSKA (reference sequence). The CDR3 coding sequence is TGCAGTGCGCCCATACCCATACACAATGAGCAGTTCTTC. Translating it yields CSAPIPIHNEQFF.

This clonotype was observed a handful of times. This chain uses TRBV12-3 or TRBV12-4 with TRBJ1-3; a possible D gene is TRBD1 (6 bases). This CDR3 comprises 15 residues. V dropped 5 bases and J dropped 1 base, with 12 bases sitting between them. DNA of the CDR3: TGTGCCAGCAGTCGACAGGTAGCTTCTGGAAACACCATATATTTT. Protein: CASSRQVASGNTIYF.

This clonotype was seen repeatedly, ten times or more. The rearrangement joins TRBV5-1 to TRBJ2-7; D unclear. This CDR3 has 14 residues. Germline V gene data show CDR1 as SGHRS and CDR2 as YFSETQ. V dropped 1 base and J dropped 3 bases, with 11 bases sitting between them. The CDR3 region is CASSLRVGLYEQYF. The CDR3, as DNA: TGCGCCAGCAGCTTGAGGGTGGGCCTCTACGAGCAGTACTTC.

The rearrangement joins TRBV5-1 to TRBJ2-3, with 7 bases fitting TRBD1. CDR1 and CDR2 (germline): SGHRS, YFSETQ. The CDR3 runs 17 residues. Losses at the gene ends were 0 bases for V and 2 bases for J; bases not matched to a gene: 9. This chain's CDR3 is CASSLVTGAGPTDTQYF. DNA for the CDR3: TGCGCCAGCAGCTTGGTAACAGGGGCTGGTCCCACAGATACGCAGTATTTT.

This clonotype was found many times. This chain uses TRBV5-1 with TRBJ1-5; D is ambiguous. Trimming left V 0 bases short and J 5 bases short, with 6 bases between. The CDR3 sequence is 13 residues long. The V gene's germline CDR1 is SGHRS and CDR2 YFSETQ. In nucleotides, the CDR3 is TGCGCCAGCAGCTTGGGGGGTGATCAGCCCCAGCATTTT. The encoded protein is CASSLGGDQPQHF.

This clonotype was seen more than once but under ten times. The CDR3 is CASSRTYTNNEQFF. In DNA, the CDR3 is TGTGCCAGCAGTCGGACTTATACAAACAATGAGCAGTTCTTC. The rearrangement uses TRBV6-1 and TRBJ2-1, with D tentatively TRBD2 (5 bases). Germline CDR1 is MNHNS and CDR2 is SASEGT. V lost 5 bases, J lost 5 bases, and 13 bases lay in between. There are 14 residues in the CDR3.

This clonotype has a handful of counts. This rearrangement joins TRBV5-5 to TRBJ2-1; 14 nucleotides match TRBD2. The CDR3 contains 17 residues. V gave up 4 bases and J gave up 4 bases; unmatched junction bases: 7. Germline loops: CDR1 SGHKS, CDR2 YYEKEE (reference sequence). CDR3 DNA sequence: TGTGCCAGCAGCCCCCCCGGACTAGCGGGAGGTTACAATGAGCAGTTCTTC. Translating gives CASSPPGLAGGYNEQFF.

The chain has TRBV7-2 and TRBJ1-3; the D gene is possibly TRBD1 (6 bases). The CDR3 runs to 14 residues. The ends were cut back, 8 bases at V and 0 bases at J, with 11 bases in the middle. CDR1 is SGHTA and CDR2 is FQGNSA in the germline V gene. CDR3 in amino acids: CASARGNSGNTIYF. CDR3 in DNA: TGTGCCAGCGCCAGGGGTAACTCTGGAAACACCATATATTTT.

This clonotype was seen a handful of times. The chain recombines TRBV20-1 with TRBJ2-3; tentative D call: TRBD1 (6 bases). The CDR3 extends over 13 amino acids. Trimming pared 6 bases from V and 4 bases from J, leaving 14 bases between. CDR1 and CDR2 (germline): DFQATT, SNEGSKA (reference sequence). CDR3 region: CSANRESPDTQYF. The CDR3 region has the DNA TGCAGTGCGAACAGGGAGTCCCCAGATACGCAGTATTTT.